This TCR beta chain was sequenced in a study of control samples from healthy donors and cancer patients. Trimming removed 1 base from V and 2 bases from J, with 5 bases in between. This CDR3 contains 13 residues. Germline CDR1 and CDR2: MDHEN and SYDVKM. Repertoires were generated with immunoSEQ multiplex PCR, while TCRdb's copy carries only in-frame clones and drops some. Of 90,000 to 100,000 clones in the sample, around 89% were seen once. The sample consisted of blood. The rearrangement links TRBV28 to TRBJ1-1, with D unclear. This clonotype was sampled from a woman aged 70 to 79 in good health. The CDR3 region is CASSLSVNTEAFF. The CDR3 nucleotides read TGTGCCAGCAGTTTATCGGTAAACACTGAAGCTTTCTTT.